The present TCR beta chain was sequenced within a study of cytomegalovirus exposure and HLA in healthy donors. Across the whole study: An analysis done earlier identified roughly 120 million unique TCR beta sequences from about 179 million T cells. Most genotyped donors, around four fifths of more than 300, had Caucasian-associated genetic ancestry.

Primers for the PCR totalled 60 Vbeta and 13 Jbeta. TCRdb keeps only in-frame clones here, not all; method: immunoSEQ multiplex PCR. The profile covers 150,000 to 200,000 clones, with roughly four fifths appearing a single time and around 2.5% taken by the ten largest. Trimming left V 6 bases short and J 10 bases short, with 15 bases between. The CDR3 has 12 amino acids. CDR1 is MDHEN and CDR2 is SYDVKM in the germline V gene. To note about this clone: Its antigen is unidentified.

Study results and caveats: TCR beta chains associated with HLA were, in a later analysis, more clonally expanded than equally common others. Among TCR sequences, most were rare, though some public TCRs appeared in many donors.

The V call is TRBV28, the J call TRBJ1-1; weak D call: TRBD1 (5 bases). The sequencing sample was made of PBMCs. The TCR was taken from a female donor in good health and CMV-seronegative. The CDR3 DNA reads as TGTGCCAGCAGGTCCTTGGAGGGGCGAGCTTTCTTT. Protein product: CASRSLEGRAFF. The variable domain in full, with the rest retrieved from reference TRBV28 and TRBJ1-1, is DVKVTQSSRYLVKRTGEKVFLECVQDMDHENMFWYRQDPGLGLRLIYFSYDVKMKEKGDIPEGYSVSREKKERFSLILESASTNQTSMYLCASRSLEGRAFFGQGTRLTVV.